This TCR beta chain originates from a study of T cell responses to AZD1222 COVID-19 vaccine. Study summary: Pooled in the analysis were second doses at about 4 or about 12 weeks. Findings and caveats of the study: Reportedly, close to half of spike-specific TCRs are directed against unmutated variant regions.

Trimming removed 0 bases at V and 8 bases at J, with 20 bases between. Per the germline V gene, CDR1 is LGHNA and CDR2 is YNFKEQ. This CDR3 comprises 18 residues. The method was immunoSEQ multiplex PCR; TCRdb's version includes in-frame clones alone and lacks a portion of them. This sample has just under 95,000 clones; about 88% occur once, and the top ten carry roughly 13%. This clone occurred many times. Its specificity is not known. The starting material was peripheral blood, obtained on day 0 of AZD1222 vaccination. The clonotype comes from an adult in good health. The chain uses TRBV4-2 and TRBJ1-6; D is uncertain. For the CDR3, the DNA is TGTGCCAGCAGCCAAGATGGAATTTTGGGCGGGATTGATTCACCCCTCCACTTT. This codes for CASSQDGILGGIDSPLHF.